One and the same sample provided the 14 T cell receptor beta chains below, sequenced in a study of blood T cell repertoires in COVID-19. TCRdb's table, derived via immunoSEQ multiplex PCR, lists solely in-frame clones and lacks some. The sample lists 190,000 or so clones, roughly 90% occurring once. Specimen: peripheral blood. The receptor source for this set is a woman in her sixties or seventies with acute or convalescent COVID-19.

The V and J genes are TRBV5-6 and TRBJ1-2; D is perhaps TRBD1 (6 bases). CDR1 is SGHDT, CDR2 YYEEEE, per germline. With 2 bases removed from V and 7 bases from J, the gap between germline ends came to 12 bases. The CDR3 consists of 13 residues. The CDR3 DNA reads TGTGCCAGCAGCTTACTCGGCAGGGGTGGCTACACCTTC. The encoded protein is CASSLLGRGGYTF.

The chain joins TRBV7-6 to TRBJ2-5, with a weak D call TRBD2 (5 bases). Trimming pared 6 bases from V and 4 bases from J, leaving 15 bases between. This CDR3 comprises 14 residues. Germline loops: CDR1 SGHVS, CDR2 FNYEAQ. This CDR3 is CASSLWRKVETQYF. The CDR3 bases are TGTGCCAGCAGTCTCTGGAGGAAAGTAGAGACCCAGTACTTC.

The V and J genes are TRBV9 and TRBJ2-7; D gene ambiguous. Trimming removed 7 bases from V and 4 bases from J, with 9 bases in between. This CDR3 has 11 residues. Germline loops: CDR1 SGDLS, CDR2 YYNGEE. The CDR3 sequence: CASPIGYEQYF. CDR3 coding DNA: TGTGCCAGCCCCATCGGGTACGAGCAGTACTTC.

CDR3 sequence (DNA): TGTGCCAGCAGAAGGACTAGCGGGAGTGGGGATACGCAGTATTTT. Protein sequence: CASRRTSGSGDTQYF. This chain connects TRBV28 to TRBJ2-3, with 13 bases lining up with TRBD2. Trimming took 6 bases from V and 6 from J; bases not matched to a gene: 6. CDR1 MDHEN and CDR2 SYDVKM come from the germline V gene. The CDR3 is 15 residues long.

This chain connects TRBV5-1 to TRBJ2-7, with a possible D match to TRBD2 (7 bases). The germline CDR1 and CDR2 sequences are SGHRS and YFSETQ. The CDR3 length is 14 residues. V was pared by 4 bases and J by 6 bases, with 17 bases between. The DNA of the CDR3 is TGCGCCAGCAGCCCCCGGGGGGCATCTGTCGAGCAGTACTTC. It translates to CASSPRGASVEQYF. Full variable domain (remainder filled in from reference TRBV5-1 and TRBJ2-7): KAGVTQTPRYLIKTRGQQVTLSCSPISGHRSVSWYQQTPGQGLQFLFEYFSETQRNKGNFPGRFSGRQFSNSRSEMNVSTLELGDSALYLCASSPRGASVEQYFGPGTRLTVT.

V is TRBV5-1 and J is TRBJ1-2; D possibly corresponds to TRBD1 (5 bases). V was clipped by 3 bases and J by 4 bases, with 13 bases between them. CDR3 length equals 14 residues. The germline V gene encodes CDR1 SGHRS and CDR2 YFSETQ. The CDR3 here is CASSWGGVSYGYTF. The CDR3 DNA follows: TGCGCCAGCAGCTGGGGGGGTGTCAGCTATGGCTACACCTTC.

The V call is TRBV6-2 or TRBV6-3, the J call TRBJ1-1, with D perhaps matching TRBD1 (6 bases). V was pared by 0 bases and J by 7 bases, with 6 bases between. The CDR3 has 12 residues. Germline assignment: CDR1 MNHEY and CDR2 SVGEGT. The CDR3 sequence is CASSYSTGEAFF. Written as DNA, the CDR3 is TGTGCCAGCAGTTACTCGACAGGTGAAGCTTTCTTT.

This clone was picked up one time. The rearrangement links TRBV5-6 to TRBJ1-4; the D gene is possibly TRBD1 (6 bases). Trimming stripped 5 bases from V and 4 bases from J, with 15 bases between. Germline lookup yields CDR1 SGHDT and CDR2 YYEEEE. CDR3 size: 15 residues. CDR3 in DNA: TGTGCCAGCAGGCCGTCGACAGGTGGTAATGAAAAACTGTTTTTT. The encoded protein is CASRPSTGGNEKLFF.

The chain links TRBV2 to TRBJ1-1; TRBD1 is a possible D gene (5 bases). The germline CDR1 and CDR2 sequences are SNHLY and FYNNEI. Trimming left V 7 bases short and J 4 bases short, with 16 bases between. The CDR3 consists of 14 residues. This CDR3 reads CASNKPGRGTEAFF. The CDR3 DNA follows: TGTGCCAGCAATAAGCCGGGTAGGGGCACTGAAGCTTTCTTT.

The chain has TRBV19 and TRBJ1-1, with D possibly matching TRBD1 (5 bases). The CDR3 sequence is 14 residues long. Deletions cut 0 bases from V and 4 bases from J, with 9 bases between. CDR1 is LNHDA, CDR2 SQIVND, per germline (reference sequence). The CDR3: CASSIDMGLTEAFF. The CDR3 nucleotides are TGTGCCAGTAGTATAGACATGGGGCTCACTGAAGCTTTCTTT.

The chain uses TRBV5-1 and TRBJ2-3, with a possible D match to TRBD2 (6 bases). Germline CDR1 and CDR2: SGHRS and YFSETQ. This CDR3 comprises 15 residues. Between the trimmed V and J ends, which lost 6 bases and 5 bases, there was a span of 19 bases. The CDR3 region has the DNA TGCGCCAGCACTCGAGAGGGGAATAGCGGAGATACGCAGTATTTT. Its translation: CASTREGNSGDTQYF.

The chain recombines TRBV11-2 with TRBJ2-7, with TRBD1 matching 9 bases. The CDR3 is 15 residues long. V shed 3 bases, J shed 2 bases, and the junction held 5 bases outside the gene matches. Looked up from germline, CDR1 is SGHAT and CDR2 is FQNNGV. The CDR3 DNA sequence: TGTGCCAGCAGCTTTGGGACAGGGCTCACCTACGAGCAGTACTTC. Translating gives CASSFGTGLTYEQYF.

The J gene is TRBJ2-7, the V gene TRBV11-2, with D tentatively TRBD2 (6 bases). The CDR3 extends over 16 amino acids. The V gene's germline CDR1 is SGHAT and CDR2 FQNNGV. V lost 0 bases, J lost 2 bases, and 14 bases lay in between. The CDR3 region is CASSLDPSGRPYEQYF. The CDR3 bases are TGTGCCAGCAGCTTAGATCCCAGCGGGCGCCCCTACGAGCAGTACTTC.

The CDR3 loop reads CASSFRGEVSPLHF. DNA of the CDR3: TGTGCCAGCAGTTTCCGAGGGGAGGTGTCACCCCTCCACTTT. The chain carries TRBV6-2 or TRBV6-3 and TRBJ1-6; D may be TRBD1 (5 bases). From germline, CDR1 is MNHEY and CDR2 SVGEGT. There are 14 residues in the CDR3. Trimming removed 4 bases at V and 10 bases at J, with 14 bases between.